This T cell receptor beta chain came from a study of T cells in Graves' hyperthyroidism and ophthalmopathy (dated by TCRdb to between 2017 and 2020). The study in broad terms: To identify TCR V-J signatures that set the groups apart, the researchers used a discovery cohort of more than 95 patients, made up of 43 with Graves' ophthalmopathy and 57 with stable Graves' hyperthyroidism. Prospective prediction of ophthalmopathy was tested in an independent validation cohort of 18 to 20 hyperthyroidism patients and 15 to 17 patients who later progressed to ophthalmopathy. In several Graves' hyperthyroidism patients, the study also compared T-cell repertoires from thyroid tissue with T-cell repertoires from blood. Once sampling was done, hyperthyroidism patients were given methimazole at a starting dose of 30 mg daily, whereas ophthalmopathy patients were given high-dose intravenous methylprednisolone. TCR Vbeta CDR3 sequencing of 130 to 150 peripheral blood samples (approximately 44 ophthalmopathy, under 80 hyperthyroidism and about 17 progressor patients) is reported in the paper. The 100 or so discovery patients were divided at random into training and test sets in a 7:3 ratio.

For this clonotype: The target of this receptor is not known. Nothing much larger sits one base from this clone, and base qualities are not available.

The CDR3, from cysteine to phenylalanine, totals 13 residues. The read is trimmed to its CDR3 DNA, 39 bases read in frame from base 1. Deletion took 2 bases off V and 8 bases off J, with a span of 15 bases between the germline ends. Looking up the germline V gene (reference sequence) yields CDR1 DFQATT and CDR2 SNEGSKA. TCR beta CDR3 regions were amplified from RNA transcripts. For the first round of RT-PCR on the TCR CDR3, the HTBI primer set was used together with the Qiagen OneStep RT-PCR kit. The libraries were constructed in a second round of multiplex PCR and then size-selected and purified. Paired-end sequencing of the libraries was performed with 100 bp reads on an Illumina HiSeq2000. In the source study's methods: SOAPnuke was used to process the raw data, throwing out any read that contained adapters or uncalled bases, had a mean Phred below 15, or lacked an exact constant-primer or identifier match. COPE v1.2.5 was used to merge the high-quality paired reads, and each unique nucleotide sequence was defined as a clonotype. MiTCR v1.1 was used to align the clonotypes against IMGT TRBV, TRBD and TRBJ reference segments. The analysis was restricted to V-J combinations with a frequency above 0.0001, which together covered 99% to 99.2% of the repertoires. The TCS score was defined as F50 (clonal expansion) divided by E x V (chaos), with BLOSUM62-based TCRdist calculated between CDR3 peptides within each V-J. Welch's t-statistics and random forest reduced 500 to 550 V-J features to 13, which were used in a naive Bayes classifier (R e1071). The similarity between thyroid and blood repertoires was quantified using the Morisita-Horn index. In TCRdb, the public reads were trimmed at Q25 with fastp and aligned with MiXCR, with productive beta chains retained. Each entry is one CDR3 protein sequence, shown with its most common DNA and genes. The V and J calls and clone size are TCRdb's, not the authors'. This sample is represented by a few hundred thousand distinct CDR3 sequences; about 45% of them were singletons. The ten largest clones add up to around a fifth of the sample.

Patients with uncontrolled infections, other autoimmune diseases, pregnancy or lactation were excluded. Clinical symptoms, serum thyroxine and TRAb, thyroid ultrasound, and orbital computed tomography formed the basis for the diagnoses. Trizol reagent was used to extract total RNA, and RNA quality was then checked on an Agilent 2100 Bioanalyzer. Results and caveats for the whole study, not just this receptor: Most expanded thyroid clonotypes (frequency above 0.001) were also detected in blood, a finding suggesting that blood repertoires may reflect thyroid immune responses. In validation, the model predicted progression to ophthalmopathy with 55% to 71% sensitivity and 72.22% specificity, a median of approximately 6.5 months before onset. A 13 V-J signature model separated ophthalmopathy from stable hyperthyroidism, with nearly 90% sensitivity and roughly 81% specificity in cross-validation and 80%/75% in testing. Sample size was not statistically predetermined, and investigators were not blinded to group allocation.

Sequencing was performed on peripheral blood or thyroid tissue (not recorded which). The chain links TRBV20-1 with TRBJ1-1; matching of 5 bases hints at TRBD1 as the D gene. The sequence derives from an adult woman with Graves' disease, either hyperthyroidism or ophthalmopathy (not recorded which). For the CDR3, the sequence is CSARPVEGVEAFF. The bases are TGCAGTGCTAGACCTGTCGAAGGGGTGGAAGCTTTCTTT.